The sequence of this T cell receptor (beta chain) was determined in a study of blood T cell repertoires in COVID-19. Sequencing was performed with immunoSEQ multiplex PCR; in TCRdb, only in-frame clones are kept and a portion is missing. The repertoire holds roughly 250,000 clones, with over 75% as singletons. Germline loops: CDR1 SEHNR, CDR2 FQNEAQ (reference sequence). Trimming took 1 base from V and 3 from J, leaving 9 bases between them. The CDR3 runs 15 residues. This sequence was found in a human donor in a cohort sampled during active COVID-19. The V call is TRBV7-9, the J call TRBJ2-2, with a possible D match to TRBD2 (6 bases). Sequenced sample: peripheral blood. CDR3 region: CASSLGGTYTGELFF. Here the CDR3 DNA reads TGTGCCAGCAGCTTAGGCGGGACTTACACCGGGGAGCTGTTTTTT. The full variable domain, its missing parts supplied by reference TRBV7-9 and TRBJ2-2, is DTGVSQNPRHKITKRGQNVTFRCDPISEHNRLYWYRQTLGQGPEFLTYFQNEAQLEKSRLLSDRFSAERPKGSFSTLEIQRTEQGDSAMYLCASSLGGTYTGELFFGEGSRLTVL.